This TCR beta chain was sequenced in a study of identical twins. General observations from the study: Less excess twin sharing appeared in beta out-of-frame sequences. An excess of low generation probability was shown by twin-shared out-of-frame alpha sequences.

Concerning this clonotype itself: Its antigen remains unknown.

From the 5' RACE reads, TCRdb called clonotypes with MiXCR, one entry per CDR3 protein. The table has under 350,000 distinct CDR3 sequences, roughly 9.8% seen once. Trimming took off 2 bases at V and 2 bases at J, with 14 bases between the two ends. This CDR3 contains 16 residues. Germline CDR1 and CDR2: MRHNA and SNTAGT. These same records also appear under a second study, on yellow fever vaccine responses in identical twins.

Input material: CD8+ T cells sorted from blood. The receptor was derived from a woman aged 18-35 years in good health. The rearrangement joins TRBV6-4 to TRBJ2-3, with D perhaps matching TRBD1 or TRBD2 (6 bases each). DNA for the CDR3: TGTGCCAGCAGTGACGGTGGAGGGGGGACCACAGATACGCAGTATTTT. Translating it yields CASSDGGGGTTDTQYF.